A single sample gave rise to the 27 T cell receptor beta chains below, sequenced in a study of blood T cell repertoires in COVID-19. Generated by immunoSEQ multiplex PCR, the TCRdb table keeps only in-frame clones and is missing some. The profile covers some 160,000 clones, with around 87% appearing a single time and just over 2.5% taken by the ten largest. The specimen sequenced was peripheral blood. The source is an elderly woman with COVID-19, enrolled during active disease.

The gene calls are TRBV11-1 and TRBJ1-1; D is possibly TRBD1 (6 bases). The germline V and J ends were trimmed by 4 bases and 4 bases, with 13 bases remaining between them. Per germline, CDR1 SGHAT and CDR2 FQDESV (reference sequence). The CDR3 loop spans 14 amino acids. The CDR3 DNA reads as TGTGCCAGCAGCTATGGGTCAGGGGTCACTGAAGCTTTCTTT. The encoded protein is CASSYGSGVTEAFF.

J is TRBJ2-1 and V is TRBV6-5, with 10 bases that match TRBD2. The CDR3 is 14 amino acids. Germline CDR1 MNHEY, CDR2 SVGAGI. V trimming: 8 bases; J trimming: 1 base; junction bases outside the gene matches: 2. CDR3 in amino acids: CASASGSSYNEQFF. The CDR3 coding sequence is TGTGCCAGCGCTAGCGGGAGTTCCTACAATGAGCAGTTCTTC.

The rearrangement uses TRBV5-4 and TRBJ1-4; the D gene is possibly TRBD1 (5 bases). This CDR3 region has 13 residues. V was pared by 4 bases and J by 8 bases, with 12 bases between. CDR1 and CDR2 from the germline V gene are SGHNT and YYREEE (reference sequence). The CDR3 here is CASSPVGGEKLFF. CDR3 in DNA: TGTGCCAGCAGCCCGGTCGGGGGGGAAAAACTGTTTTTT.

The gene calls are TRBV10-3 and TRBJ2-1; 9 bases map to TRBD1. Germline trimming cut 5 bases from V and 4 bases from J; bases unmatched to any gene: 3. The CDR3 loop spans 14 amino acids. Germline V gene lookup returns CDR1 ENHRY and CDR2 SYGVKD. The CDR3 DNA reads TGTGCCATCAGTCAACAGGGGGCATACAATGAGCAGTTCTTC. Protein: CAISQQGAYNEQFF.

The chain employs TRBV28 and TRBJ1-3; D not resolved. The germline gives CDR1 MDHEN, CDR2 SYDVKM. Deletions cut 3 bases from V and 3 bases from J, with 3 bases between. The CDR3 sequence is 12 residues long. Here the CDR3 DNA reads TGTGCCAGCAGTTTCGGTGGAAACACCATATATTTT. It codes for CASSFGGNTIYF.

The rearrangement joins TRBV28 to TRBJ1-5; the D is unclear. Germline CDR1 is MDHEN and CDR2 is SYDVKM. This CDR3 is 14 amino acids long. The ends were cut back, 2 bases at V and 2 bases at J, with 7 bases in the middle. The CDR3 here is CASSLTRGNQPQHF. The CDR3 coding sequence is TGTGCCAGCAGTTTAACCCGAGGCAATCAGCCCCAGCATTTT.

The chain recombines TRBV12-3 or TRBV12-4 with TRBJ2-3, with unresolved D. The CDR3 extends over 12 amino acids. The ends were cut back, 6 bases at V and 3 bases at J, with 7 bases in the middle. The CDR3, as DNA: TGTGCCAGCAGCCCCGAGACAGATACGCAGTATTTT. It is translated as CASSPETDTQYF.

V and J are TRBV2 and TRBJ2-2, with 7 bases aligning to TRBD2. The CDR3 sequence is 14 residues long. Unmatched junction bases numbered 6, after V lost 8 bases and J lost 3 bases. CDR1 is SNHLY, CDR2 FYNNEI, per germline. The CDR3 DNA is TGTGCCAGCGGGGAGGGGATTTACACCGGGGAGCTGTTTTTT. Protein product: CASGEGIYTGELFF. The whole variable domain, filled in from reference TRBV2 and TRBJ2-2, reads EPEVTQTPSHQVTQMGQEVILRCVPISNHLYFYWYRQILGQKVEFLVSFYNNEISEKSEIFDDQFSVERPDGSNFTLKIRSTKLEDSAMYFCASGEGIYTGELFFGEGSRLTVL.

J is TRBJ1-5 and V is TRBV15; D gene uncertain. The germline V gene has CDR1 LNHNV and CDR2 YYDKDF (reference sequence). V shed 5 bases and J shed 1 base, with 6 bases lying between them. The CDR3 covers 13 residues. CDR3 sequence (DNA): TGTGCCACCAGCCGGGGAAGCAATCAGCCCCAGCATTTT. Translation gives CATSRGSNQPQHF.

J is TRBJ1-2 and V is TRBV19, with D possibly matching TRBD1 (6 bases). The CDR3 contains 14 residues. V was trimmed by 2 bases and J by 5 bases, leaving 12 bases between them. Germline CDR1 and CDR2: LNHDA and SQIVND (reference sequence). The CDR3 coding sequence is TGTGCCAGTAGTATAAGCCAGGGGAAATATGGCTACACCTTC. Its protein is CASSISQGKYGYTF.

The CDR3 DNA sequence: TGTGCCAGCCTGTTGGGGGGAGGAAACATCGAGCAGTACTTC. This codes for CASLLGGGNIEQYF. The chain employs TRBV2 and TRBJ2-7, with D perhaps matching TRBD2 (6 bases). There are 14 residues in the CDR3. Germline values: CDR1 SNHLY, CDR2 FYNNEI. V was pared by 8 bases and J by 6 bases, with 20 bases between.

The chain carries TRBV6-1 and TRBJ2-1; TRBD1 is a possible D gene (5 bases). The CDR3 covers 13 residues. Trimming left V 2 bases short and J 9 bases short, with 11 bases between. Per the germline V gene, CDR1 is MNHNS and CDR2 is SASEGT. CDR3 amino acids: CASSERRVGEQFF. For the CDR3, the DNA is TGTGCCAGCAGTGAACGCAGGGTAGGTGAGCAGTTCTTC.

The chain carries TRBV28 and TRBJ1-6; TRBD1 matches 7 bases. The CDR3 is 14 residues long. Germline CDR1 and CDR2: MDHEN and SYDVKM. V lost 3 bases to trimming and J lost 7 bases; unmatched junction nucleotides: 3. This chain's CDR3 is CASSLTGRNSPLHF. CDR3 in DNA: TGTGCCAGCAGTTTGACAGGGAGGAATTCACCCCTCCACTTT.

The rearrangement joins TRBV28 to TRBJ1-1; tentative D call: TRBD1 (5 bases). The V gene's germline CDR1 is MDHEN and CDR2 SYDVKM. The CDR3 length is 14 residues. The ends were cut back, 5 bases at V and 8 bases at J, with 18 bases in the middle. CDR3 region: CASSLLQVASEAFF. CDR3 sequence (DNA): TGTGCCAGCAGTCTACTACAGGTCGCCTCCGAAGCTTTCTTT.

The chain combines TRBV13 with TRBJ2-3; TRBD2 matches 7 bases. Germline V lookup: CDR1 PRHDT, CDR2 FYEKMQ (reference sequence). J gave up 2 bases and V 5 bases, and 7 bases lay outside the gene matches. The length of the CDR3 is 15 residues. The CDR3: CASSPQAGFTDTQYF. The CDR3 DNA is TGTGCCAGCAGCCCACAAGCGGGATTCACAGATACGCAGTATTTT. Complete variable domain (other parts from reference TRBV13 and TRBJ2-3): AAGVIQSPRHLIKEKRETATLKCYPIPRHDTVYWYQQGPGQDPQFLISFYEKMQSDKGSIPDRFSAQQFSDYHSELNMSSLELGDSALYFCASSPQAGFTDTQYFGPGTRLTVL.

The chain links TRBV19 to TRBJ1-5; 9 bases fit TRBD1. The trim removed 6 bases at V and 1 base at J, leaving 4 bases unmatched. In germline, CDR1 is LNHDA, CDR2 SQIVND (reference sequence). The CDR3 sequence is 15 residues long. CDR3 DNA: TGTGCCAGTAGACCCGGGACAGGGAGCAATCAGCCCCAGCATTTT. Its translation: CASRPGTGSNQPQHF.

The gene calls are TRBV6-5 and TRBJ2-7; TRBD2 aligns across 8 bases. The germline CDR1 and CDR2 sequences are MNHEY and SVGAGI. J lost 0 bases, V lost 0 bases, and 4 bases had no gene match. CDR3 length equals 16 residues. The CDR3 coding sequence is TGTGCCAGCAGTTACTCAACTAGCGGTAGCTCCTACGAGCAGTACTTC. Translating it yields CASSYSTSGSSYEQYF.

This rearrangement joins TRBV7-2 to TRBJ2-7, with 9 bases matching TRBD1. The CDR3 spans 15 residues. V trimming: 5 bases; J trimming: 3 bases; junction bases outside the gene matches: 8. Germline CDR1 is SGHTA and CDR2 is FQGNSA. The CDR3 protein is CASSTRQGGIYEQYF. In DNA form, the CDR3 reads TGTGCCAGCAGCACCCGACAGGGGGGTATCTACGAGCAGTACTTC.

Here the CDR3 reads CASSQARSGIIYNEQFF. CDR3 nucleotide sequence: TGCGCCAGCAGCCAAGCCCGTAGCGGGATAATCTACAATGAGCAGTTCTTC. V gene TRBV4-1 combines with J gene TRBJ2-1; 8 nucleotides line up with TRBD2. The trim removed 1 base at V and 3 bases at J, leaving 8 bases unmatched. Germline-derived CDR1 and CDR2 are MGHRA and YSYEKL. The CDR3 is 17 amino acids.

This chain links TRBV7-2 with TRBJ2-1; 7 nucleotides match TRBD2. In germline, CDR1 is SGHTA, CDR2 FQGNSA. The CDR3 is 16 amino acids. V lost 0 bases to trimming and J lost 7 bases; unmatched junction nucleotides: 9. The CDR3 loop reads CASSLASTGGRNEQFF. The CDR3 DNA reads TGTGCCAGCAGCTTAGCTTCGACGGGAGGACGGAATGAGCAGTTCTTC.

V gene TRBV6-5 combines with J gene TRBJ2-7, with 10 bases lining up with TRBD2. Trimming took 5 bases from V and 2 from J; bases not matched to a gene: 3. CDR3 length: 14 amino acids. Per germline, CDR1 MNHEY and CDR2 SVGAGI. CDR3 in amino acids: CASSTAGGPYEQYF. As DNA, the CDR3 is TGTGCCAGCAGTACAGCGGGAGGGCCCTACGAGCAGTACTTC.

This chain uses TRBV28 with TRBJ2-3, with D perhaps TRBD1 (6 bases). Germline CDR1 MDHEN, CDR2 SYDVKM. V lost 6 bases, J lost 11 bases, and 12 bases lay in between. The CDR3 consists of 11 residues. This chain's CDR3 is CASSHLRGQYF. CDR3 bases: TGTGCCAGCAGCCATCTCAGGGGGCAGTATTTT.

The chain is built from TRBV29-1 and TRBJ1-1, with TRBD1 matching 8 bases. With 3 bases clipped from V and 4 bases from J, the junction kept 4 bases outside the gene matches. The CDR3 has 13 residues. Germline V gene sequence: CDR1 SQVTM, CDR2 ANQGSEA. CDR3: CSVDTGGFTEAFF. CDR3 in DNA: TGCAGCGTTGACACAGGGGGTTTCACTGAAGCTTTCTTT.

This sequence joins TRBV6-2 or TRBV6-3 and TRBJ1-6; a possible D gene is TRBD1 (5 bases). V lost 3 bases and J lost 9, with 12 bases in between. Germline V CDR1 and CDR2: MNHEY, SVGEGT. The CDR3 is 14 amino acids. The CDR3 spells CASSYVGGGSPLHF. In DNA, the CDR3 is TGTGCCAGCAGTTATGTCGGCGGGGGTTCACCCCTCCACTTT.

This chain uses TRBV28 with TRBJ1-3, with a possible D match to TRBD1 (6 bases). Germline lookup yields CDR1 MDHEN and CDR2 SYDVKM. Between the trimmed V and J ends, which lost 5 bases and 2 bases, there was a span of 13 bases. CDR3 length: 15 residues. CDR3 protein: CASSIGGQPGNTIYF. The CDR3 DNA reads as TGTGCCAGCAGTATAGGTGGACAGCCTGGAAACACCATATATTTT.

J is TRBJ1-3 and V is TRBV18; 8 bases align to TRBD1. The V and J ends lost 3 bases and 3 bases, in that order; junction bases with no gene match: 7. This CDR3 contains 16 residues. CDR1 KGHSH and CDR2 LQKENI come from the germline V gene. CDR3 loop: CASSPIRGQSGNTIYF. The CDR3 DNA follows: TGTGCCAGCTCACCTATCAGGGGGCAGAGTGGAAACACCATATATTTT.

The rearrangement uses TRBV12-5 and TRBJ1-1; TRBD1 might be the D (6 bases). The CDR3 runs to 14 residues. The V end was cut by 3 bases, the J end by 0 bases, with 8 bases between. Germline-derived CDR1 and CDR2 are LGHNT and FRNRAP. The CDR3 loop reads CASGLGGLNTEAFF. DNA of the CDR3: TGTGCTAGTGGTTTAGGGGGATTGAACACTGAAGCTTTCTTT.